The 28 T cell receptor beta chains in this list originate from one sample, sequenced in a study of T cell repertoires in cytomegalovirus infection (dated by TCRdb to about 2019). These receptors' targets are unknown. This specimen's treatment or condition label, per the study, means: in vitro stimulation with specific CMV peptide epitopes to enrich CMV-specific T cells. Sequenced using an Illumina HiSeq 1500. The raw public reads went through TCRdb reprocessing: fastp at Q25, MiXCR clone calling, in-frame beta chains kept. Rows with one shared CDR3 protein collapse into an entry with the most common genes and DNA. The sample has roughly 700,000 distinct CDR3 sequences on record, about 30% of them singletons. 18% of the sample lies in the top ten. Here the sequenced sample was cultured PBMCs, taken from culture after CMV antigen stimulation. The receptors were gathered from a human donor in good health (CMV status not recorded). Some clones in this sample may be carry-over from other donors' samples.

CDR3 coding DNA: TGTGCCAGCACGATTGCAGATACGCAGTATTTT. Protein: CASTIADTQYF. This rearrangement joins TRBV7-2 to TRBJ2-3; no definite D call. V was clipped by 7 bases and J by 4 bases, with 6 bases between them. The CDR3 is 11 amino acids. Germline V gene data show CDR1 as SGHTA and CDR2 as FQGNSA.

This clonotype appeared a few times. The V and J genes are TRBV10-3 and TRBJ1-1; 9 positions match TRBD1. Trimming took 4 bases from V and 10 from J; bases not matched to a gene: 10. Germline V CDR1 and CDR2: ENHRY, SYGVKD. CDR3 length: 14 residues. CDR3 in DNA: TGTGCCATCAGTGCCTCCGGACAGGGGAGAGGAGCTTTCTTT. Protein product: CAISASGQGRGAFF.

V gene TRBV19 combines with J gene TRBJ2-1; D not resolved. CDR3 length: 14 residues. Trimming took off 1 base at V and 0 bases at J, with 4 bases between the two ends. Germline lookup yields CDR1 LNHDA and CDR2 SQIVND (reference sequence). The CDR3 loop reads CASSIVGSYNEQFF. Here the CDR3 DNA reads TGTGCCAGTAGTATAGTCGGCTCCTACAATGAGCAGTTCTTC.

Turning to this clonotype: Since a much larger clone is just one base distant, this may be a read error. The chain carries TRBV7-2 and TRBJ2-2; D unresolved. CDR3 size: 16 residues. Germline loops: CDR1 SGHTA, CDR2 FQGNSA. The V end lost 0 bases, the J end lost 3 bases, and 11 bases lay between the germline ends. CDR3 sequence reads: CASSLAFWKYTGELFF. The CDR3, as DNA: TGTGCCAGCAGCTTAGCGTTTTGGAAATACACCGGGGAGCTGTTTTTT.

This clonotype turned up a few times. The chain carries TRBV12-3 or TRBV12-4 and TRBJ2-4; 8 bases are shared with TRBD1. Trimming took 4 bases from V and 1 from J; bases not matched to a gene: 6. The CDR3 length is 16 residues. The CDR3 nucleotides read TGTGCCAGCAGTTCAGACAGGGGCCGGGCCAAAAACATTCAGTACTTC. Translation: CASSSDRGRAKNIQYF.

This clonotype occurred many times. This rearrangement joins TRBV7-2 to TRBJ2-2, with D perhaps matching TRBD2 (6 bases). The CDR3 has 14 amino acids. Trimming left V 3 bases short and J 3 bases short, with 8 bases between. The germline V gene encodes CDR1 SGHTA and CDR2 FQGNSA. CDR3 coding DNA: TGTGCCAGCAGCTTTAGCGGAGACACCGGGGAGCTGTTTTTT. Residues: CASSFSGDTGELFF.

In DNA, the CDR3 is TGTGCCAGCAGTGAAGGGCTTTGGCGGGAGAGACAAGAGACCCAGTACTTC. This sequence encodes CASSEGLWRERQETQYF. This rearrangement joins TRBV6-1 to TRBJ2-5; 7 nucleotides line up with TRBD2. Germline assignment: CDR1 MNHNS and CDR2 SASEGT. The CDR3 consists of 17 residues. V shed 1 base, J shed 2 bases, and the junction held 10 bases outside the gene matches.

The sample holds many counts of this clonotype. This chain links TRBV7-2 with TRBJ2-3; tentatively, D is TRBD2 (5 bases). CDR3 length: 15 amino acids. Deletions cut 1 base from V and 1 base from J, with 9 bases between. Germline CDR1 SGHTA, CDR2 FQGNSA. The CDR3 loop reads CASSLEAGGTDTQYF. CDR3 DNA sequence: TGTGCCAGCAGCTTAGAGGCCGGGGGCACAGATACGCAGTATTTT.

The CDR3 sequence: CASSYNPYTGELFF. The CDR3 DNA sequence: TGTGCCAGCAGTTATAATCCCTACACCGGGGAGCTGTTTTTT. The rearrangement uses TRBV6-2 or TRBV6-3 and TRBJ2-2; D gene ambiguous. Germline V lookup: CDR1 MNHEY, CDR2 SVGEGT. This CDR3 region has 14 residues. The V end lost 3 bases, the J end lost 3 bases, and 8 bases lay between the germline ends.

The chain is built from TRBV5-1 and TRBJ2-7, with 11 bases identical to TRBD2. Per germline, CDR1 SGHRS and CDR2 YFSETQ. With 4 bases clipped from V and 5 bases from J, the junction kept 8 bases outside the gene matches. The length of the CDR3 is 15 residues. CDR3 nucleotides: TGCGCCAGCAGCGGAACTAGCGGGAGCTTCCACGAGCAGTACTTC. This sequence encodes CASSGTSGSFHEQYF.

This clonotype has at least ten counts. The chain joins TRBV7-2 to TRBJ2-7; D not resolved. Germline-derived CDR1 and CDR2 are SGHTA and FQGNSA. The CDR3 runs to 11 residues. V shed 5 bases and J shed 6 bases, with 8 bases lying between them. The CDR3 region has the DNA TGTGCCAGCAGCCAAAGAAGCGAGCAGTACTTC. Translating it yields CASSQRSEQYF.

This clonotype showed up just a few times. The CDR3 region has the DNA TGTGCCAGCAGCTTATGGGGGGTAGGGAATTCACCCCTCCACTTT. It specifies CASSLWGVGNSPLHF. The J gene is TRBJ1-6, the V gene TRBV7-2; D possibly corresponds to TRBD1 (5 bases). The CDR3 extends over 15 amino acids. V shed 2 bases and J shed 7 bases, with 12 bases lying between them. The germline gives CDR1 SGHTA, CDR2 FQGNSA.

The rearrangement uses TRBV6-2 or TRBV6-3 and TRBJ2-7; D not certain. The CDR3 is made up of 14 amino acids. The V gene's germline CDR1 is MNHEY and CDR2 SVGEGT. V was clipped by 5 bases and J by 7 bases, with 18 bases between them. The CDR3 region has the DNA TGTGCCAGCAGTGTCGGTTCTCTCCTGCGGGAGCAGTACTTC. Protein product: CASSVGSLLREQYF.

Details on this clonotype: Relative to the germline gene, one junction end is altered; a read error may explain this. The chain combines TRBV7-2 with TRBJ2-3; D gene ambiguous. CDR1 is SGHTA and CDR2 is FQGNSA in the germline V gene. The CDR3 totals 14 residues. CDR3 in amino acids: CASTLLGATVTQYF. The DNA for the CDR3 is TGTGCCAGCACCCTTCTTGGCGCCACAGTTACGCAGTATTTT.

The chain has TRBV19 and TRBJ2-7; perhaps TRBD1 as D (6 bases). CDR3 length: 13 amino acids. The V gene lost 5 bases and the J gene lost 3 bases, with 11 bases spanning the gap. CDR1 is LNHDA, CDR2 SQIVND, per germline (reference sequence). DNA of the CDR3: TGTGCCAGTAGTGGGGGCACCTACTACGAGCAGTACTTC. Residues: CASSGGTYYEQYF.

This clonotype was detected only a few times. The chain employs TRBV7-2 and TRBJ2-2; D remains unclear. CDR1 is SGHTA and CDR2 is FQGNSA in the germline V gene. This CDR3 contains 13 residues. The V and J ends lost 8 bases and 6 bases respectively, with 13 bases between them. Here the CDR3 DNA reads TGTGCCAGCCGCGAGCCTCCCTCCGGGGAGCTGTTTTTT. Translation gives CASREPPSGELFF.

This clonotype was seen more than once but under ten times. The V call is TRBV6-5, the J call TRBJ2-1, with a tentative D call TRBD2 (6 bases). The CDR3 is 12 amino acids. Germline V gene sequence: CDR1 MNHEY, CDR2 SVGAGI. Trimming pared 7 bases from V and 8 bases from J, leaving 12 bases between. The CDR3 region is CASTAGTYEQFF. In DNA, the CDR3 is TGTGCCAGCACCGCCGGGACTTATGAGCAGTTCTTC.

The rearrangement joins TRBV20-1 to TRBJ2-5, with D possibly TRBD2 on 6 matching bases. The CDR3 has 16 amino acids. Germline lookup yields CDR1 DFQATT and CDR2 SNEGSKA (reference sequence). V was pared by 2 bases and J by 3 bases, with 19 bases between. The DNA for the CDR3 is TGCAGTGCTAGAAAGGCGGGGAGCGGCTGGGAAGAGACCCAGTACTTC. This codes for CSARKAGSGWEETQYF.

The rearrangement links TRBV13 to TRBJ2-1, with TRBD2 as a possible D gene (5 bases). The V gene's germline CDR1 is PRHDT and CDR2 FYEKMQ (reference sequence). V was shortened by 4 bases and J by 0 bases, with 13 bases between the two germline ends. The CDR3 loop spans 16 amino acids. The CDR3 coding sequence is TGTGCCAGCAGCTGGCGGCGGGCGAGCTCCTACAATGAGCAGTTCTTC. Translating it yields CASSWRRASSYNEQFF.

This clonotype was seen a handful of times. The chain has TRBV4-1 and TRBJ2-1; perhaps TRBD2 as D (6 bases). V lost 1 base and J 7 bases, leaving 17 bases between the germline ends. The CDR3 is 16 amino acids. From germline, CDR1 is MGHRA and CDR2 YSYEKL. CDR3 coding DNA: TGCGCCAGCAGCCAAGGACCGGGGGTAGAGGTAAATGAGCAGTTCTTC. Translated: CASSQGPGVEVNEQFF.

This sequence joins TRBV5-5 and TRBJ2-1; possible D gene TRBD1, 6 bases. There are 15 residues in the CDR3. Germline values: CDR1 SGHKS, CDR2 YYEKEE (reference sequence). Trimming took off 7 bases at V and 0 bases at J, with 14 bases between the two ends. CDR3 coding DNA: TGTGCCAGCCAGGACAGTCCTAGCTCCTACAATGAGCAGTTCTTC. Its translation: CASQDSPSSYNEQFF.

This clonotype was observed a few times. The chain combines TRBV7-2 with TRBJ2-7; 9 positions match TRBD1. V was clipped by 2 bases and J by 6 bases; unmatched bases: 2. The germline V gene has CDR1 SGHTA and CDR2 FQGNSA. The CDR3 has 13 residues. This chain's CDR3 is CASSLRTGVEQYF. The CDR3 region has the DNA TGTGCCAGCAGCTTAAGGACAGGGGTCGAGCAGTACTTC.

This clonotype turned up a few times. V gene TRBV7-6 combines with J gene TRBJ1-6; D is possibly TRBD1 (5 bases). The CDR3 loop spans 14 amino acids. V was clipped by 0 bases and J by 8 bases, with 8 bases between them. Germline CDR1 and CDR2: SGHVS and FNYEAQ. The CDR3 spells CASSLAFRDSPLHF. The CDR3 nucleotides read TGTGCCAGCAGCTTAGCCTTCAGGGATTCACCCCTCCACTTT.

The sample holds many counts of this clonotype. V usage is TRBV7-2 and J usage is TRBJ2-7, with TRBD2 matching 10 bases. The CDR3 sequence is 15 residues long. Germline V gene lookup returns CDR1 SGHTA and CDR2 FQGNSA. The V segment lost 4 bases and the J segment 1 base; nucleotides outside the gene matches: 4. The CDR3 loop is CASSSTSGKSYEQYF. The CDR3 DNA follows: TGTGCCAGCAGCTCAACTAGCGGGAAGTCCTACGAGCAGTACTTC. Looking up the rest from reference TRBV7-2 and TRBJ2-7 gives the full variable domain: GAGVSQSPSNKVTEKGKDVELRCDPISGHTALYWYRQSLGQGLEFLIYFQGNSAPDKSGLPSDRFSAERTGGSVSTLTIQRTQQEDSAVYLCASSSTSGKSYEQYFGPGTRLTVT.

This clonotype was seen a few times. The CDR3 DNA reads as TGTGCCAGTAGTACCCTAGCGGAGGGGTCAGATACGCAGTATTTT. Its translation: CASSTLAEGSDTQYF. The chain links TRBV19 to TRBJ2-3, with TRBD2 identical over 7 bases. The germline gives CDR1 LNHDA, CDR2 SQIVND (reference sequence). The CDR3 extends over 15 amino acids. J gave up 4 bases and V 4 bases, and 8 bases lay outside the gene matches.

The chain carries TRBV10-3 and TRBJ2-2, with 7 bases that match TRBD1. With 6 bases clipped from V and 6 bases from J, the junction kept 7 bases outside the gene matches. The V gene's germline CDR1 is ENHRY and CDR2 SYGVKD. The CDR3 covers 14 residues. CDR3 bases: TGTGCCATCAGGACGACAGGGCGCGCCGGGGAGCTGTTTTTT. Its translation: CAIRTTGRAGELFF.

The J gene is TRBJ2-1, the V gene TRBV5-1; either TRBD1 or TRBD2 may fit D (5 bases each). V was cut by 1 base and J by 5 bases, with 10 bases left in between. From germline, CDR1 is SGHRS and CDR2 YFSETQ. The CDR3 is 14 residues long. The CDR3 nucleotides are TGCGCCAGCAGCTTGCAGGGAGCGGACAATGAGCAGTTCTTC. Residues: CASSLQGADNEQFF.

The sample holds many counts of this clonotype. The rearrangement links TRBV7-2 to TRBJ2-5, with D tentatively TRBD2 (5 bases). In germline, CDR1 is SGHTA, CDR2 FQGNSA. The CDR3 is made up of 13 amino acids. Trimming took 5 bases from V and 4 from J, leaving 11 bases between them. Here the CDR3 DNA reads TGTGCCAGCAGCCTCCAGGCGGGAGAGACCCAGTACTTC. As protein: CASSLQAGETQYF.